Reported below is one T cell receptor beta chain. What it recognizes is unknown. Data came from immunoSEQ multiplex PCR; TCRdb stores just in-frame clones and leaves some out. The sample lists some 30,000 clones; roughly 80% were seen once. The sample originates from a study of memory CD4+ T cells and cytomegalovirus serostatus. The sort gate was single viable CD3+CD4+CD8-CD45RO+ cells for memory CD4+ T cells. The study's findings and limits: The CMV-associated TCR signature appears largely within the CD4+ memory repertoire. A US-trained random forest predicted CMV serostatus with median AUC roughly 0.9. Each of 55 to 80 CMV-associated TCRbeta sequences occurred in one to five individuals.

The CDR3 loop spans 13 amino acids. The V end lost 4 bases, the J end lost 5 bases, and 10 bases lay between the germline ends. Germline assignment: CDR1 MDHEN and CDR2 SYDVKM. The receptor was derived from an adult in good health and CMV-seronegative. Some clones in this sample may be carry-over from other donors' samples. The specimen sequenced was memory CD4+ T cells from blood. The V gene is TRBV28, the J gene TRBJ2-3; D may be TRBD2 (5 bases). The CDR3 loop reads CASSSPREDTQYF. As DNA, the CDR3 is TGTGCCAGCAGTTCTCCGAGGGAAGATACGCAGTATTTT.